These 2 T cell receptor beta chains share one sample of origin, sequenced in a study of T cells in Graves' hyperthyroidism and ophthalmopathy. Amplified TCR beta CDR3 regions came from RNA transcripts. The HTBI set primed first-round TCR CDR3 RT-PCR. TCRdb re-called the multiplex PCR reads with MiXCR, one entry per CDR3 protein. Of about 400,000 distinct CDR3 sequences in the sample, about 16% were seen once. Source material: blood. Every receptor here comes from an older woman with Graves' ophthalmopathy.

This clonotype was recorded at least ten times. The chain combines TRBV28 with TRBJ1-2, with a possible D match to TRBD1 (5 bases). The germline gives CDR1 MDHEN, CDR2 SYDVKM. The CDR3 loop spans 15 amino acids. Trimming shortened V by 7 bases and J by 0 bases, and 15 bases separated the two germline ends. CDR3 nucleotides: TGTGCCAGCAACCCCCCGGGACTATCTAACTATGGCTACACCTTC. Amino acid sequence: CASNPPGLSNYGYTF.

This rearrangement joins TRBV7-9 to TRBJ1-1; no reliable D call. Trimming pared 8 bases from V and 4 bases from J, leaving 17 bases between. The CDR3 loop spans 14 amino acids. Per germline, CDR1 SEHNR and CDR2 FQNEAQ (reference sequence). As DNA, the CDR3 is TGTGCCAGCTTGTCTGGCCATCCTGGCACTGAAGCTTTCTTT. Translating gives CASLSGHPGTEAFF.